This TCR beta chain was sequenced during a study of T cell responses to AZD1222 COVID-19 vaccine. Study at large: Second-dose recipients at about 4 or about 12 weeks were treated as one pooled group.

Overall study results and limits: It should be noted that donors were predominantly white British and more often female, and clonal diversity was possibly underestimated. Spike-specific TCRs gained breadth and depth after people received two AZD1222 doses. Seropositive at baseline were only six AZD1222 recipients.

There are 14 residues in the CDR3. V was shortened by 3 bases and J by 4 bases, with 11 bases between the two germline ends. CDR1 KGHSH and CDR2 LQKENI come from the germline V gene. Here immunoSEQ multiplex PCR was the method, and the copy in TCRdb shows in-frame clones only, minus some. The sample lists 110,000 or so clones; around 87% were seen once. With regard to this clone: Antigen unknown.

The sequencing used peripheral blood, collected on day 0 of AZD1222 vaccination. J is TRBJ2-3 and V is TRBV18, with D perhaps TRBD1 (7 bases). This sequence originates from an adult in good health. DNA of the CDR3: TGTGCCAGCTCACCGGAGGGGGCCGCAGATACGCAGTATTTT. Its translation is CASSPEGAADTQYF.